This TCR beta chain was documented in a study of beta chain features in type 1 diabetes. Overall study context: Patients and healthy donors were similar in age, gender and cell yields.

This clone was counted between two and nine times. Its antigen is unidentified. CD45RO/CCR7/CD25/CD127/CD95/CD27 separated CD4+ naive, central memory, regulatory and stem cell-like memory cells by sorting. Each sorted population was over 98% pure. The entirety of the isolated RNA underwent reverse transcription, so expressed TCRB transcripts were sequenced. Produced via immunoSEQ multiplex PCR; TCRdb's table is partial and in-frame only. The data hold roughly 290,000 clones, with 15% observed a single time. Study results and caveats: Overrepresentation of cells with high TCR expression could result from cDNA sequencing. Moderate yet significant TCRB CDR3 shortening was seen in Type 1 diabetes patients in all four CD4+ subsets.

CDR1 and CDR2 (germline): SGHTS, YDEGEE. This CDR3 has 19 residues. V was pared by 0 bases and J by 3 bases, with 15 bases of the junction left unmatched. Specimen: naive CD4+ T cells from blood. V and J are TRBV5-8 and TRBJ2-3; 8 nucleotides agree with TRBD2. The receptor was derived from a man between 18 and 35 years old with type 1 diabetes. CDR3 DNA: TGTGCCAGCAGCTTGGTCGTCGGGAGGGAGGGCCCAGGGACAGATACGCAGTATTTT. Residues: CASSLVVGREGPGTDTQYF.